The rows below give T cell receptor beta chains drawn from one sample of a study of cytomegalovirus exposure and HLA in healthy donors. TCRdb keeps only in-frame clones here, not all; method: immunoSEQ multiplex PCR. Of about 140,000 clones in the sample, roughly 80% were seen once. The sample was PBMCs. The receptors were sampled from a woman aged 40 to 50 in good health and CMV-seronegative. CDR3s include the opening cysteine and the closing phenylalanine or tryptophan. A D gene is named only where the DNA matches it firmly. Rows give clone size only sometimes, using once, few, many, or a class for an expanded clone.

CDR3aa: CASSLVSGTTSTDTQYF; CDR3nt: TGTGCCAGCAGCTTAGTTTCAGGGACAACTAGCACAGATACGCAGTATTTT; j_gene: TRBJ2-3; abundance: -; v_gene: TRBV7-9; d_gene: -
CDR3aa: CASEGGKGGANVLTF; CDR3nt: TGTGCCAGCGAGGGGGGGAAGGGGGGGGCCAACGTCCTGACTTTC; j_gene: TRBJ2-6; abundance: -; v_gene: TRBV2; d_gene: -
CDR3aa: CASKSTPGEAFF; CDR3nt: TGTGCCAGTAAGAGCACCCCAGGGGAAGCTTTCTTT; j_gene: TRBJ1-1; abundance: -; v_gene: TRBV19; d_gene: -
CDR3aa: CASSLQGFYNEQFF; CDR3nt: TGTGCCAGCAGTTTACAGGGTTTCTACAATGAGCAGTTCTTC; j_gene: TRBJ2-1; abundance: -; v_gene: TRBV27; d_gene: -
CDR3aa: CASSFGGNYGYTF; CDR3nt: TGTGCCAGCAGCTTCGGAGGGAACTATGGCTACACCTTC; j_gene: TRBJ1-2; abundance: -; v_gene: TRBV7-2; d_gene: -
CDR3aa: CASSFRQGPHYSNQPQHF; CDR3nt: TGTGCCAGCAGTTTCCGACAGGGGCCCCACTATAGCAATCAGCCCCAGCATTTT; j_gene: TRBJ1-5; abundance: -; v_gene: TRBV28; d_gene: TRBD1
CDR3aa: CASSARTGFDQPQHF; CDR3nt: TGTGCCAGCAGTGCCCGGACAGGGTTTGATCAGCCCCAGCATTTT; j_gene: TRBJ1-5; abundance: -; v_gene: TRBV28; d_gene: TRBD1
CDR3aa: CASSNGDRFRDTQYF; CDR3nt: TGCGCCAGCAGCAACGGGGACAGGTTTAGAGATACGCAGTATTTT; j_gene: TRBJ2-3; abundance: few; v_gene: TRBV5-1; d_gene: TRBD1
CDR3aa: CASSERERTYEQYF; CDR3nt: TGTGCCAGCAGTGAGCGGGAGAGGACCTACGAGCAGTACTTC; j_gene: TRBJ2-7; abundance: -; v_gene: TRBV6-1; d_gene: TRBD2
CDR3aa: CASSNLPGQSSYEQYF; CDR3nt: TGCGCCAGCAGCAACCTACCGGGACAGTCCTCCTACGAGCAGTACTTC; j_gene: TRBJ2-7; abundance: -; v_gene: TRBV5-1; d_gene: TRBD1
CDR3aa: CASRWDVGSGVSTEAFF; CDR3nt: TGTGCCAGCAGGTGGGACGTAGGGTCGGGGGTGAGCACTGAAGCTTTCTTT; j_gene: TRBJ1-1; abundance: -; v_gene: TRBV28; d_gene: -
CDR3aa: CASSLDGHSTDTQYF; CDR3nt: TGCGCCAGCAGCTTGGATGGCCATAGCACAGATACGCAGTATTTT; j_gene: TRBJ2-3; abundance: -; v_gene: TRBV5-1; d_gene: -
CDR3aa: CASRAGGTYEQYF; CDR3nt: TGTGCCAGCAGGGCAGGCGGGACCTACGAGCAGTACTTC; j_gene: TRBJ2-7; abundance: few; v_gene: TRBV5-6; d_gene: -
CDR3aa: CASRRGMEGYGYTF; CDR3nt: TGTGCCAGCAGACGGGGTATGGAAGGCTATGGCTACACCTTC; j_gene: TRBJ1-2; abundance: -; v_gene: TRBV6-5; d_gene: -
CDR3aa: CASSAYLAGSSTDTQYF; CDR3nt: TGTGCCAGCAGCGCCTACCTAGCGGGCTCAAGCACAGATACGCAGTATTTT; j_gene: TRBJ2-3; abundance: -; v_gene: TRBV5-4; d_gene: TRBD2
CDR3aa: CASSLDTYNSPLHF; CDR3nt: TGCGCCAGCAGCCTGGACACTTATAATTCACCCCTCCACTTT; j_gene: TRBJ1-6; abundance: -; v_gene: TRBV4-1; d_gene: -
CDR3aa: CASSLGQGAQTQYF; CDR3nt: TGCGCCAGCAGCTTAGGACAGGGGGCACAGACCCAGTACTTC; j_gene: TRBJ2-5; abundance: -; v_gene: TRBV5-1; d_gene: TRBD1
CDR3aa: CASSLDTGRYTF; CDR3nt: TGTGCCAGCAGCTTAGACACAGGACGATACACCTTC; j_gene: TRBJ1-2; abundance: few; v_gene: TRBV7-2; d_gene: -
CDR3aa: CASSLTGSGGQPQHF; CDR3nt: TGTGCCAGCAGTTTAACCGGGTCTGGTGGTCAGCCCCAGCATTTT; j_gene: TRBJ1-5; abundance: -; v_gene: TRBV28; d_gene: -
CDR3aa: CASSEPGYTEAFF; CDR3nt: TGTGCCAGCAGCGAACCAGGGTACACTGAAGCTTTCTTT; j_gene: TRBJ1-1; abundance: -; v_gene: TRBV5-4; d_gene: -
CDR3aa: CASVAGTGGVNEQFF; CDR3nt: TGTGCCAGCGTCGCCGGGACAGGGGGGGTAAATGAGCAGTTCTTC; j_gene: TRBJ2-1; abundance: -; v_gene: TRBV6-1; d_gene: TRBD1
CDR3aa: CASSLELANYEQYF; CDR3nt: TGTGCCAGCAGCTTAGAGTTAGCGAATTACGAGCAGTACTTC; j_gene: TRBJ2-7; abundance: -; v_gene: TRBV7-9; d_gene: -
CDR3aa: CASSLGDDRGDSYEQYF; CDR3nt: TGTGCCAGCAGCCTGGGAGACGACAGGGGGGACTCCTACGAGCAGTACTTC; j_gene: TRBJ2-7; abundance: -; v_gene: TRBV7-6; d_gene: TRBD1
CDR3aa: CASSPARTQETQYF; CDR3nt: TGCGCCAGCAGCCCTGCGCGCACCCAAGAGACCCAGTACTTC; j_gene: TRBJ2-5; abundance: few; v_gene: TRBV5-1; d_gene: -
CDR3aa: CASSFQGARYEQYF; CDR3nt: TGTGCCAGCAGCTTCCAGGGGGCTAGGTACGAGCAGTACTTC; j_gene: TRBJ2-7; abundance: -; v_gene: TRBV5-5; d_gene: TRBD1
CDR3aa: CASSQGGDRTRETQYF; CDR3nt: TGCGCCAGCAGCCAAGGGGGGGACCGCACGAGAGAGACCCAGTACTTC; j_gene: TRBJ2-5; abundance: -; v_gene: TRBV4-3; d_gene: -
CDR3aa: CASSIGDRATGELFF; CDR3nt: TGTGCCAGCAGCATTGGGGACAGGGCTACCGGGGAGCTGTTTTTT; j_gene: TRBJ2-2; abundance: -; v_gene: TRBV7-2; d_gene: TRBD1
CDR3aa: CASSMTGYGYTF; CDR3nt: TGTGCCAGTAGTATGACGGGGTATGGCTACACCTTC; j_gene: TRBJ1-2; abundance: -; v_gene: TRBV19; d_gene: -
CDR3aa: CASSQEVAGGYNEQFF; CDR3nt: TGCGCCAGCAGCCAAGAAGTAGCGGGAGGGTACAATGAGCAGTTCTTC; j_gene: TRBJ2-1; abundance: -; v_gene: TRBV4-3; d_gene: TRBD2
CDR3aa: CASSLRGAGEYGYTF; CDR3nt: TGTGCCAGCAGCCTACGAGGGGCAGGGGAATATGGCTACACCTTC; j_gene: TRBJ1-2; abundance: -; v_gene: TRBV5-6; d_gene: -
CDR3aa: CSVRTGRGNTGELFF; CDR3nt: TGCAGCGTACGGACAGGGAGAGGGAACACCGGGGAGCTGTTTTTT; j_gene: TRBJ2-2; abundance: once; v_gene: TRBV29-1; d_gene: TRBD1
CDR3aa: CASRLTESNQPQHF; CDR3nt: TGTGCAAGTCGCCTGACAGAGAGCAATCAGCCCCAGCATTTT; j_gene: TRBJ1-5; abundance: -; v_gene: TRBV12-2; d_gene: -
CDR3aa: CASAPGGFGNTIYF; CDR3nt: TGTGCCAGCGCTCCCGGGGGTTTCGGAAACACCATATATTTT; j_gene: TRBJ1-3; abundance: once; v_gene: TRBV2; d_gene: -
CDR3aa: CASRLTAANYGYTF; CDR3nt: TGTGCCAGCAGACTAACGGCTGCTAACTATGGCTACACCTTC; j_gene: TRBJ1-2; abundance: -; v_gene: TRBV7-2; d_gene: -
CDR3aa: CASSLGALAKNIQYF; CDR3nt: TGTGCCAGCAGCTTGGGAGCGTTAGCCAAAAACATTCAGTACTTC; j_gene: TRBJ2-4; abundance: -; v_gene: TRBV5-6; d_gene: -
CDR3aa: CASSLLAGGPLNTQYF; CDR3nt: TGTGCCAGCAGCTTGCTAGCGGGGGGCCCTTTAAATACGCAGTATTTT; j_gene: TRBJ2-3; abundance: -; v_gene: TRBV5-6; d_gene: TRBD2
CDR3aa: CASSPWRGTDTQYF; CDR3nt: TGTGCCAGCAGCCCGTGGCGGGGGACAGATACGCAGTATTTT; j_gene: TRBJ2-3; abundance: -; v_gene: TRBV5-4; d_gene: TRBD2
CDR3aa: CASSQRGGDYGYTF; CDR3nt: TGTGCCAGCAGCCAACGTGGGGGGGATTATGGCTACACCTTC; j_gene: TRBJ1-2; abundance: -; v_gene: TRBV4-2; d_gene: -
CDR3aa: CASSLVGSPADSPLHF; CDR3nt: TGTGCCAGCAGCTTAGTTGGCTCTCCAGCGGATTCACCCCTCCACTTT; j_gene: TRBJ1-6; abundance: -; v_gene: TRBV7-2; d_gene: -
CDR3aa: CATSRARNEQYF; CDR3nt: TGTGCCACCAGCAGAGCCCGTAACGAGCAGTACTTC; j_gene: TRBJ2-7; abundance: -; v_gene: TRBV15; d_gene: -
CDR3aa: CASSLSWPGGPYNEQFF; CDR3nt: TGTGCCAGCAGTTTATCGTGGCCGGGGGGGCCGTACAATGAGCAGTTCTTC; j_gene: TRBJ2-1; abundance: once; v_gene: TRBV27; d_gene: TRBD2
CDR3aa: CASSFLAAPDTQYF; CDR3nt: TGTGCCAGCAGCTTTTTGGCTGCCCCAGATACGCAGTATTTT; j_gene: TRBJ2-3; abundance: -; v_gene: TRBV5-6; d_gene: -
CDR3aa: CATSLTEGAQPQHF; CDR3nt: TGTGCCACCAGCCTCACGGAAGGGGCCCAGCCCCAGCATTTT; j_gene: TRBJ1-5; abundance: -; v_gene: TRBV15; d_gene: -
CDR3aa: CSSSLDLPSTGSYEQYF; CDR3nt: TGTTCCAGCAGCTTAGATCTGCCATCGACAGGGTCCTACGAGCAGTACTTC; j_gene: TRBJ2-7; abundance: -; v_gene: TRBV7-9; d_gene: TRBD1
CDR3aa: CASSLGAGGGQPQHF; CDR3nt: TGTGCCAGCAGCTTAGGAGCAGGGGGAGGCCAGCCCCAGCATTTT; j_gene: TRBJ1-5; abundance: -; v_gene: TRBV11-1; d_gene: TRBD1
CDR3aa: CASSLLAGVADTQYF; CDR3nt: TGTGCCAGCTCTTTACTAGCGGGAGTCGCAGATACGCAGTATTTT; j_gene: TRBJ2-3; abundance: few; v_gene: TRBV6-5; d_gene: TRBD2
CDR3aa: CASSPTGVEQYF; CDR3nt: TGTGCCAGCAGTCCGACAGGGGTCGAGCAGTACTTC; j_gene: TRBJ2-7; abundance: -; v_gene: TRBV5-6; d_gene: TRBD1